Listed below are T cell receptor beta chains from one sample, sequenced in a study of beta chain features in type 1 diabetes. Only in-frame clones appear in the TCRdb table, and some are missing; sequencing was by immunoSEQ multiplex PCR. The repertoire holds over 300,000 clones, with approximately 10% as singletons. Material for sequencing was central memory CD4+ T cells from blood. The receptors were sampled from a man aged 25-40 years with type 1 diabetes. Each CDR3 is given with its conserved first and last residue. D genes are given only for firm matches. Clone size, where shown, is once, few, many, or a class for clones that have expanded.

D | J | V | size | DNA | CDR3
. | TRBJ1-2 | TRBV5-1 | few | TGCGCCAGCAGCTTGACAGCAACTAACTATGGCTACACCTTC | CASSLTATNYGYTF
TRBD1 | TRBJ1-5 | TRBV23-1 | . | TGCGCCAGCAGTCAATCGAGGGCTCGACAGGGAAGGCGTCAGCCCCAGCATTTT | CASSQSRARQGRRQPQHF
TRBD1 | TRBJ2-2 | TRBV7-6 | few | TGTGCCAGCAGCTTAATGGGACAGGGGAACACCGGGGAGCTGTTTTTT | CASSLMGQGNTGELFF
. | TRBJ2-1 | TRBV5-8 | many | TGTGCCAGCAGTTTGGGGAATCAATACAATGAGCAGTTCTTC | CASSLGNQYNEQFF
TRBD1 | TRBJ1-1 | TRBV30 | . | TGTGCCTGGTCCAGGGGGCGCACTGAAGCTTTCTTT | CAWSRGRTEAFF
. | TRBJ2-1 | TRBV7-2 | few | TGTGCCAGCAGCTTAAGTTGGACAGTTTACAATGAGCAGTTCTTC | CASSLSWTVYNEQFF
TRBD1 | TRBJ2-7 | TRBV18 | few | TGTGCCAGCTCAGGCCCCCGGGACAGGGGGACCTACGAGCAGTACTTC | CASSGPRDRGTYEQYF
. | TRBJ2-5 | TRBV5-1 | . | TGCGCCAGCAGCTTTGGGGAGGAGACCCAGTACTTC | CASSFGEETQYF
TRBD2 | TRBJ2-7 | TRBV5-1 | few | TGCGCCAGCAGCTTGGAACTAAGAATAGCGGGGGCGCCGGAAAGCTTTCAGGCCGAGCAGTACTTC | CASSLELRIAGAPESFQAEQYF
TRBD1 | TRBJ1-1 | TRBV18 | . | TGTGCCAGCTCATCGTACAGGGGCGCGAACACTGAAGCTTTCTTT | CASSSYRGANTEAFF
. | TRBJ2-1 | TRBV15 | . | TGTGCCACCAGCAGAGATACCGGGGGCGGGGTTGAGCAGTTCTTC | CATSRDTGGGVEQFF
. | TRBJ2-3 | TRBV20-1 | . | TGCAGTGCAACGGGCGCGGATACGCAGTATTTT | CSATGADTQYF
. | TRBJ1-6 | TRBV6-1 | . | TGTGCCAGCAGTCACAGGGCTCGGAATTCACCCCTCCACTTT | CASSHRARNSPLHF